The 14 T cell receptor beta chains below were found in one sample sequenced in a study of shared clonotypes between healthy human individuals. The assay was immunoSEQ multiplex PCR, and TCRdb's table has in-frame clones only and misses some. The table has some 1,600,000 clones, 95% to 99% seen once. The source material was naive CD4+ T cells sorted from blood. Stated subset: CD45RA+ positively selected. All receptors derive from a man aged 25 to 40 in good health.

As regards this clone: Different DNA sequences within this sample yield the same CDR3. The chain combines TRBV18 with TRBJ1-1; a weak D match, TRBD1 (6 bases). CDR1 KGHSH and CDR2 LQKENI come from the germline V gene. The germline V and J ends were trimmed by 5 bases and 1 base, with 8 bases remaining between them. The CDR3 consists of 13 residues. CDR3 DNA: TGTGCCAGCTCATCGACAGGGAACACTGAAGCTTTCTTT. Amino acids: CASSSTGNTEAFF.

CDR3: CASSAGTGVVNEQFF. CDR3 DNA: TGTGCCAGCAGCGCCGGGACAGGGGTCGTCAATGAGCAGTTCTTC. The chain combines TRBV9 with TRBJ2-1; 10 nucleotides align to TRBD1. The CDR3 has 15 residues. Trimming took 3 bases from V and 6 from J; bases not matched to a gene: 6. Germline values: CDR1 SGDLS, CDR2 YYNGEE.

The chain combines TRBV18 with TRBJ1-5; 9 nucleotides align to TRBD1. The germline gives CDR1 KGHSH, CDR2 LQKENI. The trim removed 3 bases at V and 3 bases at J, leaving 6 bases unmatched. The CDR3 sequence is 16 residues long. The chain's CDR3 is CASSPSRTGVNQPQHF. In DNA form, the CDR3 reads TGTGCCAGCTCACCTTCCCGGACAGGGGTCAATCAGCCCCAGCATTTT.

This clone was seen a single time. The CDR3 DNA sequence: TGTGCCAGCTCACCGTACAGGGGGCCTACGATGCAGTATTTT. Its translation: CASSPYRGPTMQYF. V and J are TRBV18 and TRBJ2-3; 9 nucleotides align to TRBD1. The CDR3 covers 14 residues. Per germline, CDR1 KGHSH and CDR2 LQKENI. The V gene end was trimmed by 3 bases and the J gene end by 11 bases; junction bases not matched to a gene: 9.

This clone was observed a single time. This chain connects TRBV6-6 to TRBJ2-1; 8 bases match TRBD2. V gave up 6 bases and J gave up 2 bases; unmatched junction bases: 6. The CDR3 extends over 15 amino acids. Germline V gene lookup returns CDR1 MNHNY and CDR2 SVGAGI (reference sequence). The CDR3 protein is CASSPSGSPYNEQFF. The CDR3 DNA reads as TGTGCCAGCAGCCCAAGCGGGAGTCCCTACAATGAGCAGTTCTTC.

The rearrangement joins TRBV7-3 to TRBJ2-1; either TRBD1 or TRBD2 may fit D (5 bases each). The V gene's germline CDR1 is SGHTA and CDR2 FQGTGA. V dropped 4 bases and J dropped 3 bases, with 13 bases sitting between them. The CDR3 sequence is 15 residues long. The CDR3 spells CASSSGPLNYNEQFF. As DNA, the CDR3 is TGTGCCAGCAGCTCGGGACCGTTAAACTACAATGAGCAGTTCTTC.

The rearrangement uses TRBV9 and TRBJ2-7, with 9 bases fitting TRBD2. This CDR3 has 16 residues. V shed 4 bases, J shed 3 bases, and the junction held 11 bases outside the gene matches. Germline assignment: CDR1 SGDLS and CDR2 YYNGEE. In nucleotides, the CDR3 is TGTGCCAGCAGCAAAGCAAGGACTAGCGCCATCTACGAGCAGTACTTC. The encoded protein is CASSKARTSAIYEQYF.

The rearrangement uses TRBV5-4 and TRBJ2-7; D is possibly TRBD1 or TRBD2 (5 bases each). Germline V gene lookup returns CDR1 SGHNT and CDR2 YYREEE (reference sequence). This CDR3 is 14 amino acids long. The V end lost 5 bases, the J end lost 2 bases, and 14 bases lay between the germline ends. In DNA, the CDR3 is TGTGCCAGCAGGTTCGGGGACCGGCCCTACGAGCAGTACTTC. Its translation is CASRFGDRPYEQYF.

The CDR3 here is CASRDTNTEAFF. CDR3 DNA sequence: TGTGCCAGCCGGGACACGAACACTGAAGCTTTCTTT. The V call is TRBV2, the J call TRBJ1-1; D might be TRBD1 (6 bases). Germline CDR1 is SNHLY and CDR2 is FYNNEI. The CDR3 is 12 residues long. The germline V and J ends were trimmed by 8 bases and 1 base, with 8 bases remaining between them.

The rearrangement uses TRBV28 and TRBJ2-1, with TRBD2 matching over 8 bases. Losses at the gene ends were 3 bases for V and 1 base for J; bases not matched to a gene: 5. The CDR3 is 16 amino acids. CDR1 and CDR2 from the germline V gene are MDHEN and SYDVKM. The CDR3 DNA reads as TGTGCCAGCAGTTTTCGGCGGGAGGAATCCTACAATGAGCAGTTCTTC. This gives the protein CASSFRREESYNEQFF.

The V gene is TRBV28, the J gene TRBJ2-3; 9 nucleotides agree with TRBD2. This CDR3 has 17 residues. Germline V gene sequence: CDR1 MDHEN, CDR2 SYDVKM. J was trimmed by 5 bases and V by 3 bases; bases with no gene match: 12. For the CDR3, the DNA is TGTGCCAGCAGTTTCATGGGGCTAGCGGGATTCAAAGATACGCAGTATTTT. Translation gives CASSFMGLAGFKDTQYF.

The CDR3 DNA sequence: TGTGCCAGCAGCTTTCCAGTAAGGCCCAGACACGAGACCCAGTACTTC. Its protein is CASSFPVRPRHETQYF. The chain carries TRBV7-9 and TRBJ2-5, with D unresolved. The V gene lost 3 bases and the J gene lost 5 bases, with 19 bases spanning the gap. In germline, CDR1 is SEHNR, CDR2 FQNEAQ (reference sequence). CDR3 size: 16 residues.

The chain employs TRBV7-2 and TRBJ2-7, with a tentative D call TRBD2 (6 bases). CDR3 length: 15 residues. Germline loops: CDR1 SGHTA, CDR2 FQGNSA. With 0 bases removed from V and 6 bases from J, the gap between germline ends came to 15 bases. The CDR3 is CASSLAQTSPGEQYF. The DNA for the CDR3 is TGTGCCAGCAGCTTAGCCCAGACTAGTCCGGGCGAGCAGTACTTC.

As for this clone: Other DNA sequences in this sample translate to the same CDR3. The J gene is TRBJ2-2, the V gene TRBV27; 7 nucleotides match TRBD2. Per the germline V gene, CDR1 is MNHEY and CDR2 is SMNVEV (reference sequence). This CDR3 spans 13 amino acids. V trimming: 6 bases; J trimming: 5 bases; junction bases outside the gene matches: 3. In DNA, the CDR3 is TGTGCCAGCAGAAGTAGCGGGACCGGGGAGCTGTTTTTT. Protein: CASRSSGTGELFF.